A selection of T cell receptor beta chains follows, all from one sample in a study of CD8+CD57+ T cells in acquired aplastic anemia. One entry per CDR3 protein, called by TCRdb with MiXCR from the reads. The sample carries around 210,000 distinct CDR3 sequences, 65% recorded once. The specimen was sorted CD4+, CD8+, or CD8+CD57+ T cells (not recorded which) from PBMCs. The source of these receptors is a human donor with aplastic anemia. Both conserved end residues are part of each CDR3. A D gene is named only where the DNA matches it firmly. Not all rows give a size; the values are once, few, many and, for expanded clones, a class.

>-|TRBJ2-1|TRBV2|-
TGTGCCAGCTCCATAGAGGATACCCCCTACAATGAGCAGTTCTTC
CASSIEDTPYNEQFF
>-|TRBJ1-5|TRBV20-1|-
TGCAGTGCTAGGACCGCAGTTCAAACCAATCAGCCCCAGCATTTT
CSARTAVQTNQPQHF
>-|TRBJ1-5|TRBV7-8|many
TGTGCCAGCAGCCCGTACCAGGGTCAGCCCCAGCATTTT
CASSPYQGQPQHF
>TRBD2|TRBJ2-1|TRBV10-2|-
TGCGCCAGCAGTGTGAGGAGCGGGGCTGAGCAGTCCTTC
CASSVRSGAEQSF
>-|TRBJ2-2|TRBV9|-
TGTGCCAGCAGTGTCCTGGCGGGGACGAACACCGGGGAGCTGTTTTTT
CASSVLAGTNTGELFF
>TRBD1|TRBJ2-7|TRBV5-6|-
TGTGCCAGCAGCTTGGGGGGGACAGGGATCCACGAGCAGTACTTC
CASSLGGTGIHEQYF
>-|TRBJ2-3|TRBV3-1|many
TGTGCCAGCAGCCAAGATGGTACAGATACGCAGTATTTT
CASSQDGTDTQYF
>-|TRBJ2-3|TRBV6-5|once
TGTGCCAGCAGATCCCGGGATGAGCAGTATTTT
CASRSRDEQYF
>TRBD1|TRBJ1-1|TRBV12-3/TRBV12-4|-
TGTGCCAGCACGGACAGGGGCACCACTGAAGCTTTCTTT
CASTDRGTTEAFF
>TRBD1|TRBJ1-1|TRBV15|many
TGTGCCACCAGCAGACCATTTCCGGGACAGGGAGAAGGGAACACTGAAGCTTTCTTT
CATSRPFPGQGEGNTEAFF
>TRBD1|TRBJ2-1|TRBV24-1|few
TGTGCCACCAGTGATGCCTCCGTTAGGGGACAGGGTAAAGGTGAGCAGTTCTTC
CATSDASVRGQGKGEQFF
>TRBD1|TRBJ2-5|TRBV5-1|-
TGCGCCAGCAGAAGTCCCGGGACAGGGGGCAGGGAGACCCAGTACTTC
CASRSPGTGGRETQYF
>TRBD2|TRBJ2-1|TRBV7-2|-
TGTGCCAGCAGCCCACTAGCGGGGGGGAAAGAGACCCAGTTCTTC
CASSPLAGGKETQFF
>-|TRBJ1-1|TRBV19|-
TGTGCCAGTATAGGGTTGGGGGGGGCCGCGAACACTGAAGCTTTCTTT
CASIGLGGAANTEAFF
>TRBD1|TRBJ2-4|TRBV24-1|-
TGTGCCACCAATTTCCCCGGGACAGGGTTAGCCAAAAACATTCAGTACTTC
CATNFPGTGLAKNIQYF
>-|TRBJ1-1|TRBV6-1|-
TGTAAGACAGCGTTGAACACTGAAGCTTTCTTT
CKTALNTEAFF
>-|TRBJ2-3|TRBV20-1|-
TGCAGCGTCCAAGGAGGAGCAGGAACAGATACGCAGTATTTT
CSVQGGAGTDTQYF
>-|TRBJ2-1|TRBV14|-
TGTGCCAGCAGCCAAGTTTTACACAATGAGCAGTTCTTC
CASSQVLHNEQFF
>-|TRBJ1-3|TRBV12-3/TRBV12-4|-
TGTGCCAGCAGTCCCCAGAACAGGGACCCCGGAAACACCATATATTTT
CASSPQNRDPGNTIYF
>-|TRBJ2-7|TRBV7-9|-
TGTGCCAGCAGCCAAGCCCCCCGTAGCTCCTACGAGCAGTACTTC
CASSQAPRSSYEQYF
>TRBD2|TRBJ2-3|TRBV29-1|many
TGCAGCCTCCGGACTAGCGGGGCCACAGATACGCAGTATTTT
CSLRTSGATDTQYF
>-|TRBJ1-1|TRBV5-1|-
TGCGCCAGCAGCCCGACTCGAGGACCGAACACTGAAGCTTTCTTT
CASSPTRGPNTEAFF
>TRBD1|TRBJ2-1|TRBV5-6|-
TGTGCCAGCAGCTTGGGGGGGACAGGGTGGTGTGAGCAGTTCTTC
CASSLGGTGWCEQFF
>-|TRBJ1-6|TRBV19|-
TGTGCCAGTAGTAGGACAGAGATGTTCTCACCCCTCCACTTT
CASSRTEMFSPLHF
>-|TRBJ2-2|TRBV5-8|many
TGTGCCAGCAGGCACAGGAACACCGGGGAGCTGTTTTTT
CASRHRNTGELFF
>TRBD1|TRBJ2-7|TRBV10-3|-
TGTGCCACCACGACCGGGACAGCTTCCTACGAGCAGTACTTC
CATTTGTASYEQYF
>-|TRBJ2-2|TRBV7-9|-
TGTGCCAGCAGCTTAACCCTGGAGGGTAACACCGGGGAGCTGCTTTTT
CASSLTLEGNTGELLF